This T cell receptor beta chain comes out of a study of blood T cell repertoires in COVID-19. Germline lookup yields CDR1 SEHNR and CDR2 FQNEAQ (reference sequence). The CDR3 has 13 residues. The V segment lost 8 bases and the J segment 4 bases; nucleotides outside the gene matches: 4. Methods used by the authors: Using reference gene primer amplification, nucleated cell counts were estimated. Sequencing was performed with immunoSEQ multiplex PCR; in TCRdb, only in-frame clones are kept and a portion is missing. The D gene and trimming were derived from the DNA, and the V and J assignments and clone size from that table. The data contain about 140,000 clones, about four fifths of them singletons.

This TCR derives from a human donor in a cohort sampled during active COVID-19. Material: peripheral blood. The chain uses TRBV7-9 and TRBJ2-1; 8 nucleotides agree with TRBD1. This CDR3 is CASAGQAYNEQFF. The CDR3 nucleotides read TGTGCCAGCGCGGGACAGGCTTACAATGAGCAGTTCTTC.